Listed below are T cell receptor beta chains from one sample, sequenced in a study of molecular identifiers for immune sequencing clone quantification. In TCRdb, the PCR reads were re-called with MiXCR into one record per CDR3 protein. The data contain 400,000 to 600,000 distinct CDR3 sequences, about 22% of them singletons. The sequenced material came from naive CD8+ T cells from blood, with Jurkat cell RNA spiked in. These receptor sequences come from a human donor in good health. Some libraries in this study had Jurkat cell RNA spiked in. Each CDR3 is given with its conserved first and last residue. A D gene is named only where the DNA matches it firmly.

V	J	D	CDR3
TRBV6-2/TRBV6-3	TRBJ2-3	.	CASSYLRENTDTQYF
TRBV19	TRBJ2-7	TRBD1	CASSPRGQGEKFMRLYEQYF
TRBV6-5	TRBJ2-2	.	CAGRQGSNTGELFF
TRBV20-1	TRBJ2-3	TRBD2	CSARDFSGGTDTQYF
TRBV5-6	TRBJ2-5	.	CASSPSTQYQVTQYF
TRBV27	TRBJ1-1	.	CASSLGGTGTEAFF
TRBV29-1	TRBJ2-1	TRBD2	CSVDGAGDLSTYERFF
TRBV27	TRBJ1-2	.	CASSLMGGLYGYTF
TRBV25-1	TRBJ1-2	TRBD1	CASSGYRGRIDGYTF
TRBV4-3	TRBJ1-3	.	CASRPDRAGNTIYF
TRBV27	TRBJ2-7	.	CASSSIPDWEGPYEQYF
TRBV7-9	TRBJ2-2	.	CASSLMRVGGELFF
TRBV29-1	TRBJ2-2	.	CSVEYPTNAGELFF
TRBV20-1	TRBJ2-5	TRBD2	CSARDPAGGGETQYF
TRBV29-1	TRBJ1-6	.	CSVDWRDYWSPLHF
TRBV24-1	TRBJ2-3	TRBD1	CATSGGQGSYTDTQYF
TRBV6-1	TRBJ2-3	TRBD2	CASSERLAGGPVDTQYF
TRBV27	TRBJ2-3	TRBD2	CASSPELAGVPDTQYF
TRBV20-1	TRBJ2-7	.	CSAAGTNYEQYF
TRBV7-8	TRBJ1-2	.	CASSPSGQFYGYTF
TRBV4-1	TRBJ2-5	TRBD1	CASSPRTTDRGETQYF
TRBV9	TRBJ2-3	.	CASSVATGGSTDTQYF
TRBV6-5	TRBJ1-2	TRBD1	CASSTGQTHSGYGYTF
TRBV20-1	TRBJ2-7	.	CSVRDRNQPYYEQYF
TRBV7-9	TRBJ2-1	.	CASSLPGATSQQFF
TRBV19	TRBJ2-5	.	CASSIGLGEETQYF
TRBV4-1	TRBJ2-2	.	CASSQEGPLTGELFF
TRBV6-5	TRBJ2-3	.	CASSGTEHSTDTQYF
TRBV19	TRBJ1-5	TRBD1	CASSLDRGDHSNQPQHF
TRBV9	TRBJ2-3	.	CASSTPSGGIGGLTDTQYF
TRBV6-1	TRBJ2-6	TRBD1	CASIWGDRLSGANVLTF
TRBV9	TRBJ2-3	.	CASSVGRTDTQYF
TRBV27	TRBJ2-7	TRBD1	CASSGGPGQAFWEQYF
TRBV5-8	TRBJ2-2	.	CASSRIETGSTGELFF
TRBV11-2	TRBJ2-1	.	CASSLMLSGVSGNEQFF
TRBV20-1	TRBJ1-1	.	CSAPEDGMNTEAFF
TRBV24-1	TRBJ2-3	.	CATSDPLSSTDTQYF
TRBV12-3/TRBV12-4	TRBJ1-2	TRBD1	CASRLGTGHGYTF
TRBV2	TRBJ1-5	TRBD1	CASSGQGGRYQPQHF
TRBV7-9	TRBJ2-3	.	CASSSFGRSTDTQYF
TRBV4-1	TRBJ2-7	TRBD2	CASSRGLAGGPGNYEQYF
TRBV19	TRBJ1-5	TRBD1	CASRLLPGQGLRGNQPQHF
TRBV7-9	TRBJ2-1	.	CASSLGLGGTSYNEQFF
TRBV7-9	TRBJ2-3	.	CASSASSGTDTQYF
TRBV11-1	TRBJ2-3	.	CASRSGEAGEPTDTQYF
TRBV6-6	TRBJ1-4	.	CASSLVGTPNEKLFF
TRBV27	TRBJ2-7	TRBD1	CASSLWGTAYEQYF
TRBV7-2	TRBJ1-3	.	CASSLLQGFLSGNTIYF
TRBV9	TRBJ2-1	.	CASSVVPGNEQFF
TRBV25-1	TRBJ2-3	.	CASSEGGTSYDTQYF
TRBV20-1	TRBJ2-7	.	CSANLQGEHEQYF
TRBV29-1	TRBJ2-1	.	CSVWASLLNEQFF
TRBV2	TRBJ1-2	.	CASSEARDLHGYTF
TRBV14	TRBJ1-2	.	CASSQRTVYGYTF